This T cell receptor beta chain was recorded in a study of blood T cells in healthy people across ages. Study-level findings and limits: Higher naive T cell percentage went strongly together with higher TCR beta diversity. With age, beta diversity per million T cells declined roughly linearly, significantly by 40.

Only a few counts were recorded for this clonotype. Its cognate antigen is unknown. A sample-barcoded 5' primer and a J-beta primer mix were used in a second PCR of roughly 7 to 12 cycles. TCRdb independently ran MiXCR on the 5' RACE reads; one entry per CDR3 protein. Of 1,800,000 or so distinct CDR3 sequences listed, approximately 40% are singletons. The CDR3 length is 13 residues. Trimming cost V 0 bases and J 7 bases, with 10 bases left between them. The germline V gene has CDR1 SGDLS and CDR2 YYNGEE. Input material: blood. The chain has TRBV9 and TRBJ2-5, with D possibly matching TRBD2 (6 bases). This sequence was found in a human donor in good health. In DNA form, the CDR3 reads TGTGCCAGCAGCGTAGGCGGGGAAGGGACCCAGTACTTC. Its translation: CASSVGGEGTQYF.